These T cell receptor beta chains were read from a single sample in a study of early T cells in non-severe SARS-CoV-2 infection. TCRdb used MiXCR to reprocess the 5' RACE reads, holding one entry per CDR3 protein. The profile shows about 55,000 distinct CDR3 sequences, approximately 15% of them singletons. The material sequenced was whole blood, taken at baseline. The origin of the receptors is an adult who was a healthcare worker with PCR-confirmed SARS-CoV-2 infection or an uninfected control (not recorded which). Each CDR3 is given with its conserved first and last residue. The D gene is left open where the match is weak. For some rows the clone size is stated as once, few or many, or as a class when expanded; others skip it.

TGTGCCACCAGCCCAGGGGCCTACGAGCAGTACTTC,CATSPGAYEQYF,.,TRBJ2-7,.,TRBV15
TGCAGCGTTGGGGTGGATTCTGGAAACACCATATATTTT,CSVGVDSGNTIYF,few,TRBJ1-3,.,TRBV29-1
TGTGCCAGCAGCCTTTCGGATAGTCCTAATGAAAAACTGTTTTTT,CASSLSDSPNEKLFF,few,TRBJ1-4,.,TRBV12-3/TRBV12-4
TGTGCCAGCAGCCCAAAGCCCAGAGGGTATGGCTACACCTTC,CASSPKPRGYGYTF,many,TRBJ1-2,.,TRBV7-9
TGTGCCAGCAGCTGGCGGGACAGGGTTTATTCACCCCTCCACTTT,CASSWRDRVYSPLHF,many,TRBJ1-6,TRBD1,TRBV5-6
TGTGCCAGCAGCTTACGCCTCGGGGGGCTGGCCGGGGAGCTGTTTTTT,CASSLRLGGLAGELFF,few,TRBJ2-2,.,TRBV13
TGTGCCAGCAGTCCCGGGACAGGGGGCAATCAGCCCCAGCATTTT,CASSPGTGGNQPQHF,medium-sized,TRBJ1-5,TRBD1,TRBV6-4
TGTGCCAGCACCCCCGGCGGCTTAACTAGCACAGATACGCAGTATTTT,CASTPGGLTSTDTQYF,few,TRBJ2-3,.,TRBV12-3/TRBV12-4
TGTGCCAGTACCCCGGGCGTACTAAACTATGGCTACACCTTC,CASTPGVLNYGYTF,many,TRBJ1-2,.,TRBV19
TGTGCCAACAGCCCAATAGGGGCCCAATCCTACAATGAGCAGTTCTTC,CANSPIGAQSYNEQFF,.,TRBJ2-1,.,TRBV14
TGTGCCAGCAGCTTAGCCGCAGGGCCGGGGACAGATACGCAGTATTTT,CASSLAAGPGTDTQYF,.,TRBJ2-3,.,TRBV11-3